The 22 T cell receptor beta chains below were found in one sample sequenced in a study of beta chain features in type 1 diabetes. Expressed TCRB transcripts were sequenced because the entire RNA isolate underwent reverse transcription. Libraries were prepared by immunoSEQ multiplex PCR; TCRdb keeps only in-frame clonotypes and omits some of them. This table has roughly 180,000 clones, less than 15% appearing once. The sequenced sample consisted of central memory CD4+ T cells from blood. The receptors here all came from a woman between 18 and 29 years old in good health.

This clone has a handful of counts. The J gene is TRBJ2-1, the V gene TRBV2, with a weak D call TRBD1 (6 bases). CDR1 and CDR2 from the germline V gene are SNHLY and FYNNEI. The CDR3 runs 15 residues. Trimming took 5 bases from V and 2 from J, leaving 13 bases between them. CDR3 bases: TGTGCCAGCAGTCGACAAACAGGGCCCTACAATGAGCAGTTCTTC. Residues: CASSRQTGPYNEQFF. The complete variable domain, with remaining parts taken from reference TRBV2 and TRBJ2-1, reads EPEVTQTPSHQVTQMGQEVILRCVPISNHLYFYWYRQILGQKVEFLVSFYNNEISEKSEIFDDQFSVERPDGSNFTLKIRSTKLEDSAMYFCASSRQTGPYNEQFFGPGTRLTVL.

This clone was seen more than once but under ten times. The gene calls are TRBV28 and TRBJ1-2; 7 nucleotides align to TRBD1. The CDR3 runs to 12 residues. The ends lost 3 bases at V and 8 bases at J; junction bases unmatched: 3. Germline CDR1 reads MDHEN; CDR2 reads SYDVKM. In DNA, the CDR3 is TGTGCCAGCAGTTTCACAGGGGTGGGCTACACCTTC. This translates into CASSFTGVGYTF.

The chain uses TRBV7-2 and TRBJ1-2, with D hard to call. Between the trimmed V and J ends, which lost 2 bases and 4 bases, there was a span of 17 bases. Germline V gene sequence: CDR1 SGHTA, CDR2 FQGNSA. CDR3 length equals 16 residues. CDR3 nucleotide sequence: TGTGCCAGCAGCTTAAATCTCAGGCAGTCCCCCTATGGCTACACCTTC. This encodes CASSLNLRQSPYGYTF.

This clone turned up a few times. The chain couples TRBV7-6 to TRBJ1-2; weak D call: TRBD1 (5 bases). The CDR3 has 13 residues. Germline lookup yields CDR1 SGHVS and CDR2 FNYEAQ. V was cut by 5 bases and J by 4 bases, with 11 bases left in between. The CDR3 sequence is CASSIDSRYGYTF. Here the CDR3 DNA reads TGTGCCAGCAGCATCGACAGCCGCTATGGCTACACCTTC. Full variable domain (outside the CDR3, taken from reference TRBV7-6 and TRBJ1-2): GAGVSQSPRYKVTKRGQDVALRCDPISGHVSLYWYRQALGQGPEFLTYFNYEAQQDKSGLPNDRFSAERPEGSISTLTIQRTEQRDSAMYRCASSIDSRYGYTFGSGTRLTVV.

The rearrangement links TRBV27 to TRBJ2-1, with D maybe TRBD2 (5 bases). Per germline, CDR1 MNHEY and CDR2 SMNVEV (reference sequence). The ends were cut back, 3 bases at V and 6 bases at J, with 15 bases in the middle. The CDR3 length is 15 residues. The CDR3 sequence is CASSFRRMAGNEQFF. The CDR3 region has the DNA TGTGCCAGCAGTTTCAGGAGGATGGCCGGCAATGAGCAGTTCTTC.

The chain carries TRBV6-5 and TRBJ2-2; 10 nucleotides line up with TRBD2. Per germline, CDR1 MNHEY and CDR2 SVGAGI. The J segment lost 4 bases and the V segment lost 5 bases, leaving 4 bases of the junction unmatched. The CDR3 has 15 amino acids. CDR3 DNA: TGTGCCAGCAGTCATTCTAGCGGGAGCACCGGGGAGCTGTTTTTT. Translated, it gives CASSHSSGSTGELFF.

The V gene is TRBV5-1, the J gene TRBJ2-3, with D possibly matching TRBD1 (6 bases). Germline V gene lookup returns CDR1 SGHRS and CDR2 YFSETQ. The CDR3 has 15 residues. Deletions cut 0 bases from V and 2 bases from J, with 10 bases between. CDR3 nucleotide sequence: TGCGCCAGCAGCTTGGGAGGGACACTCACAGATACGCAGTATTTT. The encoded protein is CASSLGGTLTDTQYF.

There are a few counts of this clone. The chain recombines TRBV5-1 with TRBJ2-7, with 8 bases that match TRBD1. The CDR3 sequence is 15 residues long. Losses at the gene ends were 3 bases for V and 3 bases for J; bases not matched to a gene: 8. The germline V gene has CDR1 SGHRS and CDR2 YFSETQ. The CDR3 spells CASSSTGASDYEQYF. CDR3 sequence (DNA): TGCGCCAGCAGCTCGACAGGGGCTAGCGACTACGAGCAGTACTTC.

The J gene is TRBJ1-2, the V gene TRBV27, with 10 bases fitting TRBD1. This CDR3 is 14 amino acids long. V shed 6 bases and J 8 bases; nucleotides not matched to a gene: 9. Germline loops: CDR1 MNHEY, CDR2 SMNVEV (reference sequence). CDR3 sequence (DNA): TGTGCCAGCAGAACCACCGACAGGGGGCAGGGCTACACCTTC. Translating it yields CASRTTDRGQGYTF.

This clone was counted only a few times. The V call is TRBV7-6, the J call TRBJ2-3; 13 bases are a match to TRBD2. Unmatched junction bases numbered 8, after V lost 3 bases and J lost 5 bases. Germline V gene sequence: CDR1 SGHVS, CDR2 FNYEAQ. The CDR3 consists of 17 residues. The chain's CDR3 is CASSFLGTSGVVDTQYF. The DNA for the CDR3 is TGTGCCAGCAGCTTCCTAGGGACTAGCGGGGTGGTAGATACGCAGTATTTT.

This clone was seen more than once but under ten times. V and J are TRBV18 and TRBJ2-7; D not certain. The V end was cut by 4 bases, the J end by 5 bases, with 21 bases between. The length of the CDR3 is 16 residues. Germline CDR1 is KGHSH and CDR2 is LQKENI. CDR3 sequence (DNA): TGTGCCAGCTCACAATACCGGGTCCAAAATGGCGACGAGCAGTACTTC. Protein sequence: CASSQYRVQNGDEQYF.

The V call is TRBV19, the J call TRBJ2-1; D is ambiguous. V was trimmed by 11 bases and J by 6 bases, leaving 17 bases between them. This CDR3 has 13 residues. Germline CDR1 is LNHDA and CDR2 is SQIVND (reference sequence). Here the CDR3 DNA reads TGTGCCTCGACTCTTACTGCCTCCAATGAGCAGTTCTTC. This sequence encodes CASTLTASNEQFF.

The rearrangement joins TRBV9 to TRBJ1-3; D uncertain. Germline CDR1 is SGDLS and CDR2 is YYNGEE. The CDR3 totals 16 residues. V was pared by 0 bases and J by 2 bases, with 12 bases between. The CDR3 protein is CASSVDLARAGNTIYF. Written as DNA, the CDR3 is TGTGCCAGCAGCGTAGACCTCGCGAGGGCTGGAAACACCATATATTTT.

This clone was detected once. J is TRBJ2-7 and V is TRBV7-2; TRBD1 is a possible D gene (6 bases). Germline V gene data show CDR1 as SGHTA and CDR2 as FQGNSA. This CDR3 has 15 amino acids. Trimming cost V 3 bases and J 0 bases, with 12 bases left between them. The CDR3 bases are TGTGCCAGCAGCTTGTCCCGGGACACCTCCTACGAGCAGTACTTC. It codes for CASSLSRDTSYEQYF.

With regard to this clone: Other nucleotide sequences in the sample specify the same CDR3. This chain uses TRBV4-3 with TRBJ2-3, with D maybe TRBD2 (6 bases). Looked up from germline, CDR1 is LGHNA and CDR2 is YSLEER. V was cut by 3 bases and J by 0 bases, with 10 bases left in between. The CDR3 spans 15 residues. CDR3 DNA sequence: TGCGCCAGCAGCCAGCTGAGCGGGAGCACAGATACGCAGTATTTT. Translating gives CASSQLSGSTDTQYF.

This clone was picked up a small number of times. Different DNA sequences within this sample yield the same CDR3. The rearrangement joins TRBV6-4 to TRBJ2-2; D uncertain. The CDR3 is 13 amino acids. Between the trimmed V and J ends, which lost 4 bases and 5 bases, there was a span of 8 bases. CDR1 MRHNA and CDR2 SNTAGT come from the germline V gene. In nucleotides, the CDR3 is TGTGCCAGCAGTGGGGCTCGGACCGGGGAGCTGTTTTTT. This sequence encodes CASSGARTGELFF.

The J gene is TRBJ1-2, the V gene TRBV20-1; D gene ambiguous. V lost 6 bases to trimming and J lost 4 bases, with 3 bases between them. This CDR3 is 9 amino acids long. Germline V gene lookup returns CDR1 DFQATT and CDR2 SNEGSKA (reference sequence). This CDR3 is CSASYGYTF. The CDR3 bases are TGCAGTGCCAGCTATGGCTACACCTTC.

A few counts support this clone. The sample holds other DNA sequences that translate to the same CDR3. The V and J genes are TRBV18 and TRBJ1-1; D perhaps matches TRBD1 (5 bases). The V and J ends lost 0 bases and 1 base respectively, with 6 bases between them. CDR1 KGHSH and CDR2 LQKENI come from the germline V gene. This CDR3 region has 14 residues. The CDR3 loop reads CASSPPTGNTEAFF. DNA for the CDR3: TGTGCCAGCTCACCACCTACAGGGAACACTGAAGCTTTCTTT. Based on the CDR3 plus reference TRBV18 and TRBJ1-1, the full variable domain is NAGVMQNPRHLVRRRGQEARLRCSPMKGHSHVYWYRQLPEEGLKFMVYLQKENIIDESGMPKERFSAEFPKEGPSILRIQQVVRGDSAAYFCASSPPTGNTEAFFGQGTRLTVV.

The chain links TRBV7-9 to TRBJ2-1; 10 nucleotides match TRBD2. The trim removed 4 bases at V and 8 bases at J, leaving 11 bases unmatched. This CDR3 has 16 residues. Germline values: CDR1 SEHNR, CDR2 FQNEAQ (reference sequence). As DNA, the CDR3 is TGTGCCAGCAGCTCGGCTAGCGGGAGTAGCTTGGATGAGCAGTTCTTC. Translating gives CASSSASGSSLDEQFF.

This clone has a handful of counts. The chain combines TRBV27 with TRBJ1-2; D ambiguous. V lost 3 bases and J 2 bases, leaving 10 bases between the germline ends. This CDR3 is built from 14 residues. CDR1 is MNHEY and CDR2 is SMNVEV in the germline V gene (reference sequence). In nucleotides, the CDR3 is TGTGCCAGCAGTTTCCGCCCGGGAAACTATGGCTACACCTTC. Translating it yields CASSFRPGNYGYTF.

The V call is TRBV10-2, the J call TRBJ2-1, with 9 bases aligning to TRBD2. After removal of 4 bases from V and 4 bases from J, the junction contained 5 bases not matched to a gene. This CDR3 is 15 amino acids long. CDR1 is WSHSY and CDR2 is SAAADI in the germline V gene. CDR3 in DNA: TGCGCCAGCAGTGGGGCTACTAGCGGGTACAATGAGCAGTTCTTC. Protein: CASSGATSGYNEQFF.

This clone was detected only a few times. Here the CDR3 reads CASSLDRGGLFF. CDR3 DNA sequence: TGTGCCAGCAGCTTAGATAGGGGAGGCCTGTTCTTC. The genes are TRBV7-8 and TRBJ2-1; D is perhaps TRBD2 (6 bases). Germline V gives CDR1 SGHVS, CDR2 FQNEAQ. Trimming took off 1 base at V and 15 bases at J, with 13 bases between the two ends. The CDR3 totals 12 residues.